This T cell receptor (beta chain) originates from a study of beta chain features in type 1 diabetes. Study overall: Across every sample, about 100 million sorted cells were examined in total. Study findings and constraints: Shorter templates might be favored by PCR, and equally so in patients and in controls. TCRB CDR3 length was moderately but significantly reduced in all four CD4+ subsets of Type 1 diabetes patients.

The CDR3 consists of 13 residues. The ends were cut back, 4 bases at V and 3 bases at J, with 9 bases in the middle. Germline values: CDR1 MGHRA, CDR2 YSYEKL. The entirety of the isolated RNA underwent reverse transcription, so expressed TCRB transcripts were sequenced. Generated by immunoSEQ multiplex PCR, the TCRdb table keeps only in-frame clones and is missing some. The repertoire holds about 660,000 clones, with around an eighth as singletons. This clone was detected a few times. Its antigen is currently unknown. This receptor was identified in a man younger than 35 with type 1 diabetes. This chain links TRBV4-1 with TRBJ2-5; either TRBD1 or TRBD2 may fit D (5 bases each). Material: naive CD4+ T cells from blood. CDR3 loop: CASSLGTEETQYF. The CDR3 nucleotides are TGCGCCAGCAGCCTCGGGACGGAAGAGACCCAGTACTTC.